The present T cell receptor (beta chain) was sequenced within a study of blood T cell repertoires in COVID-19. As for the study in general: Specimens from acute and convalescent COVID-19 originated in the United States, Italy and Spain. Sources were T cells, B-cell-depleted T cells, or PBMCs; the material itself was cDNA or gDNA.

Per the study methods: For nucleated cells, counts were estimated from reference gene primer amplification. Repertoires were generated with immunoSEQ multiplex PCR, while TCRdb's copy carries only in-frame clones and drops some. Clone size and the V and J calls come from that table; the DNA yielded D and trimming. The sample shows around 230,000 clones, 83% of them seen only once. The CDR3 spans 14 residues. The junction had 2 bases not matched to a gene; V was cut back by 1 base and J by 5 bases. The germline CDR1 and CDR2 sequences are LGHDT and YNNKEL (reference sequence). The sequence came from a middle-aged woman with active or convalescent COVID-19. The sequencing sample was made of peripheral blood. This chain links TRBV3-1 (or the pseudogene TRBV3-2) with TRBJ1-5; 7 nucleotides line up with TRBD1. CDR3 nucleotide sequence: TGTGCCAGCAGCCAAGCAGGGGGAGATCAGCCCCAGCATTTT. It codes for CASSQAGGDQPQHF.